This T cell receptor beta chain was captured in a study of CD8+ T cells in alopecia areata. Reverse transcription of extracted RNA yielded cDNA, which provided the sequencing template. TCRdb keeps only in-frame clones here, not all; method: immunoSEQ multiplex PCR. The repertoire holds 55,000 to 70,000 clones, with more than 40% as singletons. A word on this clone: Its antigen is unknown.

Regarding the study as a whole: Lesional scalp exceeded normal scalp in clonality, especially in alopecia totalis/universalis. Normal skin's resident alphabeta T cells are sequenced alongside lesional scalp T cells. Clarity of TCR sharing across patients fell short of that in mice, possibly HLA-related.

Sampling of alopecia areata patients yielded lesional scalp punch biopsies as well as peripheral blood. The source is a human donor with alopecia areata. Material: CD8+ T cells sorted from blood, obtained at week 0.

The CDR3 sequence: CASSAQGGTQYF. CDR3 bases: TGTGCCAGCAGTGCACAGGGCGGCACGCAGTATTTT. The V and J genes are TRBV25-1 and TRBJ2-3, with a possible D match to TRBD1 (6 bases). The CDR3 runs 12 residues. In germline, CDR1 is MGHDK, CDR2 SYGVNS. With 4 bases removed from V and 9 bases from J, the gap between germline ends came to 11 bases.